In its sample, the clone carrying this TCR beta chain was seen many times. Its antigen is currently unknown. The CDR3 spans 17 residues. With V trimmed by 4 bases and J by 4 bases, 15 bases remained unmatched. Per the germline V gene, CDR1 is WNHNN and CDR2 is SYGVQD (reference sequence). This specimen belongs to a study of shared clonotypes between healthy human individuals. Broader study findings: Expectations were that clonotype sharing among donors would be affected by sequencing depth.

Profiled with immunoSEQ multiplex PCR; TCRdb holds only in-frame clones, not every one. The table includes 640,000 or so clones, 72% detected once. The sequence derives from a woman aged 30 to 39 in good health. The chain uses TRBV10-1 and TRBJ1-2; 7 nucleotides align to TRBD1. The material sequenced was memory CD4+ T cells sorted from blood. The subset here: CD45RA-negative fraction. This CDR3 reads CASSAVPKQGPSYGYTF. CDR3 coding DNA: TGCGCCAGCAGTGCCGTCCCAAAACAGGGGCCCAGCTATGGCTACACCTTC.